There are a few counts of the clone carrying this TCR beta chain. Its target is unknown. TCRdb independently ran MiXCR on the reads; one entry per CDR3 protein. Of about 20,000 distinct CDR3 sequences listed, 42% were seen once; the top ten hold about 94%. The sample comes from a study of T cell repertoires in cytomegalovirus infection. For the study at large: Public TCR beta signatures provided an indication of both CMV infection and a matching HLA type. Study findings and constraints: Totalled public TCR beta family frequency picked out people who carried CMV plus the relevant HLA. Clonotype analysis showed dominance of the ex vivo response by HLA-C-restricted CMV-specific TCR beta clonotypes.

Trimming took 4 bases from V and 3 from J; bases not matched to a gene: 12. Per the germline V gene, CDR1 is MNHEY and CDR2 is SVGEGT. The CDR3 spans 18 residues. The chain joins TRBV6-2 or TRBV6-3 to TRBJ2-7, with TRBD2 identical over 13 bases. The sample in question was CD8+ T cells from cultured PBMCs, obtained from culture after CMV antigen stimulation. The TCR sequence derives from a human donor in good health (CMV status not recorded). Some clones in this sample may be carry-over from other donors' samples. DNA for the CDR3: TGTGCCAGCAGTTGGACTAGCGGGGGCCCTCCCTCTTACTACGAGCAGTACTTC. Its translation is CASSWTSGGPPSYYEQYF.